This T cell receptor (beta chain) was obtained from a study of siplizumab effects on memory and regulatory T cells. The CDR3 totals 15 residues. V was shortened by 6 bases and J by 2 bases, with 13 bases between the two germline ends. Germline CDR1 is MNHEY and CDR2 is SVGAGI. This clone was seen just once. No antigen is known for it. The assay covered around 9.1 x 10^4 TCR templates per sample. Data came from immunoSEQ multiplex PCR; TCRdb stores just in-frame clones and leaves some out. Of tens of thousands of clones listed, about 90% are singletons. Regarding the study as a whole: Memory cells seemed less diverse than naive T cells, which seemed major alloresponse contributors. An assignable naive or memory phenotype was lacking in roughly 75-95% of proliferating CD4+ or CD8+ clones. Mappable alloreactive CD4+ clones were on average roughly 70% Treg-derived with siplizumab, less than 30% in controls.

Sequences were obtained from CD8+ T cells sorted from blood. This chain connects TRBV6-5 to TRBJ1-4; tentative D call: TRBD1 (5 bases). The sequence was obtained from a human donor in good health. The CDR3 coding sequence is TGTGCCAGCAGCAAAACAGGAGGCACTAATGAAAAACTGTTTTTT. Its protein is CASSKTGGTNEKLFF.